This is a list of T cell receptor beta chains from one sample in a study of cytomegalovirus exposure and HLA in healthy donors. The method was immunoSEQ multiplex PCR; TCRdb's version includes in-frame clones alone and lacks a portion of them. The top ten clones hold roughly 2% of a sample with some 99,000 clones, under 80% of them seen once. The specimen sequenced was PBMCs. All receptors come from a man in his forties or fifties in good health and CMV-seronegative. CDR3s include the opening cysteine and the closing phenylalanine or tryptophan. The D gene is left open where the match is weak. Not all rows give a size; the values are once, few, many and, for expanded clones, a class.

length: 16; J: TRBJ2-5; V: TRBV2; D: .; size: .; CDR3: CASTKGGGVRGETQYF; DNA: TGTGCCAGCACCAAAGGGGGCGGGGTTCGGGGAGAGACCCAGTACTTC
length: 15; J: TRBJ1-2; V: TRBV4-3; D: .; size: .; CDR3: CASSQETGLVYGYTF; DNA: TGCGCCAGCAGCCAAGAAACCGGGTTAGTCTATGGCTACACCTTC
length: 14; J: TRBJ2-1; V: TRBV7-2; D: .; size: .; CDR3: CASSLTVRYNEQFF; DNA: TGTGCCAGCAGCTTAACTGTGCGCTACAATGAGCAGTTCTTC
length: 13; J: TRBJ1-1; V: TRBV7-6; D: .; size: .; CDR3: CASSLAGVAEAFF; DNA: TGTGCCAGCAGCTTAGCGGGAGTCGCTGAAGCTTTCTTT
length: 13; J: TRBJ2-5; V: TRBV12-5; D: TRBD2; size: .; CDR3: CASAQAGPTTQYF; DNA: TGTGCTAGTGCCCAAGCGGGGCCGACGACCCAGTACTTC
length: 15; J: TRBJ1-1; V: TRBV5-1; D: TRBD1; size: .; CDR3: CASSLGGTGQRDAFF; DNA: TGCGCCAGCAGCTTGGGTGGGACAGGCCAACGGGACGCTTTCTTT
length: 14; J: TRBJ2-5; V: TRBV5-5; D: .; size: few; CDR3: CASSPSAGQETQYF; DNA: TGTGCCAGCAGCCCGTCGGCAGGCCAAGAGACCCAGTACTTC
length: 16; J: TRBJ1-5; V: TRBV18; D: TRBD1; size: .; CDR3: CASSPGQRYSNQPQHF; DNA: TGTGCCAGCTCCCCGGGACAGAGGTATAGCAATCAGCCCCAGCATTTT
length: 16; J: TRBJ2-1; V: TRBV6-6; D: TRBD1; size: few; CDR3: CASSSGTARAYNEQFF; DNA: TGTGCCAGCAGTTCCGGGACAGCCAGGGCCTACAATGAGCAGTTCTTC
length: 11; J: TRBJ2-5; V: TRBV20-1; D: .; size: .; CDR3: CSADGTETQYF; DNA: TGCAGTGCCGATGGTACTGAGACCCAGTACTTC
length: 15; J: TRBJ1-2; V: TRBV4-1; D: .; size: .; CDR3: CASSQETGQNYGYTF; DNA: TGCGCCAGCAGCCAAGAGACAGGCCAGAACTATGGCTACACCTTC
length: 14; J: TRBJ1-5; V: TRBV11-3; D: .; size: .; CDR3: CASSLDKAGQPQHF; DNA: TGTGCCAGCAGCTTAGATAAGGCGGGGCAGCCCCAGCATTTT
length: 14; J: TRBJ1-1; V: TRBV6-5; D: .; size: .; CDR3: CASRNYRRGTEAFF; DNA: TGTGCCAGCAGGAACTACAGGAGGGGCACTGAAGCTTTCTTT
length: 16; J: TRBJ1-4; V: TRBV7-2; D: TRBD1; size: .; CDR3: CASSLFGAGGNEKLFF; DNA: TGTGCCAGCAGCCTCTTTGGGGCAGGGGGTAATGAAAAACTGTTTTTT
length: 14; J: TRBJ2-1; V: TRBV5-8; D: .; size: .; CDR3: CASSLVGYGSEQFF; DNA: TGTGCCAGCAGCTTGGTAGGGTACGGGAGTGAGCAGTTCTTC
length: 14; J: TRBJ1-2; V: TRBV5-1; D: TRBD1; size: .; CDR3: CASKMGQGDYGYTF; DNA: TGCGCCAGCAAAATGGGACAGGGAGACTATGGCTACACCTTC
length: 16; J: TRBJ1-6; V: TRBV4-3; D: .; size: .; CDR3: CASSQEGANYNSPLHF; DNA: TGCGCCAGCAGCCAAGAAGGAGCAAACTATAATTCACCCCTCCACTTT
length: 15; J: TRBJ1-5; V: TRBV6-5; D: TRBD1; size: .; CDR3: CASSFQGAHGQPQHF; DNA: TGTGCCAGCAGTTTCCAGGGGGCACATGGACAGCCCCAGCATTTT
length: 14; J: TRBJ2-3; V: TRBV9; D: .; size: .; CDR3: CASSVDGSTDTQYF; DNA: TGTGCCAGCAGCGTAGACGGGAGCACAGATACGCAGTATTTT
length: 14; J: TRBJ1-1; V: TRBV5-1; D: TRBD1; size: once; CDR3: CASSSRGVNTEAFF; DNA: TGCGCCAGCAGCTCCAGGGGGGTCAACACTGAAGCTTTCTTT
length: 17; J: TRBJ2-1; V: TRBV10-1; D: TRBD2; size: .; CDR3: CASSESTGTSGDNEQFF; DNA: TGCGCCAGCAGTGAGTCGACTGGGACTAGCGGAGACAATGAGCAGTTCTTC
length: 14; J: TRBJ2-2; V: TRBV19; D: TRBD1; size: .; CDR3: CASSGTANTGELFF; DNA: TGTGCCAGTAGTGGGACAGCGAACACCGGGGAGCTGTTTTTT
length: 13; J: TRBJ1-1; V: TRBV30; D: TRBD1; size: once; CDR3: CAWSVRQGAEAFF; DNA: TGTGCCTGGAGTGTACGTCAGGGGGCTGAAGCTTTCTTT
length: 17; J: TRBJ2-7; V: TRBV11-3; D: TRBD2; size: few; CDR3: CASSVSGTSGKRYEQYF; DNA: TGTGCCAGCAGCGTTTCCGGGACTAGCGGGAAGAGGTACGAGCAGTACTTC
length: 14; J: TRBJ1-5; V: TRBV6-5; D: .; size: .; CDR3: CASSEDISNQPQHF; DNA: TGTGCCAGCAGTGAGGACATTAGCAATCAGCCCCAGCATTTT
length: 13; J: TRBJ2-1; V: TRBV19; D: TRBD1; size: .; CDR3: CASSFDRAGEQFF; DNA: TGTGCCAGTAGCTTCGACAGGGCTGGTGAGCAGTTCTTC
length: 16; J: TRBJ1-5; V: TRBV7-2; D: TRBD1; size: .; CDR3: CASRRTGGLRNQPQHF; DNA: TGTGCCAGCAGGAGGACAGGGGGCCTGCGCAATCAGCCCCAGCATTTT
length: 15; J: TRBJ1-6; V: TRBV28; D: TRBD1; size: .; CDR3: CASSGPSGGLSPLHF; DNA: TGTGCCAGCAGTGGCCCCTCAGGGGGCCTTTCACCCCTCCACTTT
length: 16; J: TRBJ2-7; V: TRBV7-2; D: .; size: .; CDR3: CASSLAHGRAYYEQYF; DNA: TGTGCCAGCAGCTTAGCCCACGGGCGGGCCTACTACGAGCAGTACTTC
length: 16; J: TRBJ2-1; V: TRBV28; D: .; size: .; CDR3: CASRPPSVSSYNEQFF; DNA: TGTGCCAGCAGACCCCCTAGCGTTAGCTCCTACAATGAGCAGTTCTTC